The 31 T cell receptor beta chains in this list originate from one sample, sequenced in a study of blood T cells in healthy people across ages. For the second PCR, which ran for about 6 to 11 cycles, a sample-barcoded 5' primer and a J-beta primer mix were used. One entry per CDR3 protein results from TCRdb running MiXCR on the 5' RACE reads. There are 1.5 million to 2 million distinct CDR3 sequences in the sample; roughly 30% occur only once, and more than 6% lies in the top ten. Sequenced material: blood. These receptors were taken from a woman aged 25 to 45 in good health.

This rearrangement joins TRBV3-1 to TRBJ1-1; perhaps TRBD1 as D (5 bases). The CDR3 sequence is 14 residues long. Trimming stripped 4 bases from V and 4 bases from J, with 13 bases between. The V gene's germline CDR1 is LGHDT and CDR2 YNNKEL (reference sequence). In DNA, the CDR3 is TGTGCCAGCAGCCCGGGGGATGACCTCACTGAAGCTTTCTTT. Translated, it gives CASSPGDDLTEAFF.

This clonotype occurred many times. The rearrangement uses TRBV10-2 and TRBJ2-1, with TRBD2 matching over 10 bases. Germline values: CDR1 WSHSY, CDR2 SAAADI. The CDR3 is 17 amino acids. Trimming cost V 8 bases and J 3 bases; bases outside gene matches: 13. The CDR3 loop reads CASYSAGGLIGYNEQFF. DNA of the CDR3: TGCGCCAGCTACTCAGCGGGAGGGCTTATCGGCTACAATGAGCAGTTCTTC.

J is TRBJ2-2 and V is TRBV12-3 or TRBV12-4; either TRBD1 or TRBD2 may fit D (6 bases each). Trimming left V 1 base short and J 6 bases short, with 21 bases between. This CDR3 has 18 residues. DNA of the CDR3: TGTGCCAGCAGTTTAGTAGGGGGGCTGAGGAGTGGCGCCGGGGAGCTGTTTTTT. Its protein product is CASSLVGGLRSGAGELFF.

The gene calls are TRBV19 and TRBJ2-5; D is unresolved. V was trimmed by 5 bases and J by 3 bases, leaving 19 bases between them. This CDR3 is built from 16 residues. Germline V gene data show CDR1 as LNHDA and CDR2 as SQIVND (reference sequence). CDR3 DNA sequence: TGTGCCAGTAGTTCCCGTCCAAGGCCGGTAGAAGAGACCCAGTACTTC. As protein: CASSSRPRPVEETQYF.

Concerning this clonotype: Here the CDR3 omits its conserved ending phenylalanine or tryptophan, so a read error is the likely source. This chain connects TRBV5-5 to TRBJ2-7; D might be TRBD2 (6 bases). The CDR3 totals 14 residues. CDR1 SGHKS and CDR2 YYEKEE come from the germline V gene (reference sequence). CDR3 sequence reads: CASSLGTILYGQYL. The CDR3 DNA reads as TGTGCCAGCAGCTTGGGGACTATCCTCTACGGGCAGTACCTC.

Concerning this clonotype: A much larger clone lies a single base off, so this may be a read error. The chain joins TRBV10-2 to TRBJ2-7, with TRBD2 matching over 9 bases. The CDR3 has 16 amino acids. Looked up from germline, CDR1 is WSHSY and CDR2 is SAAADI. The CDR3 here is CACSERLAGPSYEQYF. CDR3 nucleotides: TGCGCCTGCAGTGAGAGGCTAGCGGGGCCGTCCTACGAGCAGTACTTC.

This chain connects TRBV7-7 to TRBJ2-1; 11 nucleotides line up with TRBD2. V was pared by 4 bases and J by 8 bases, with 7 bases of the junction left unmatched. Per the germline V gene, CDR1 is SSHAT and CDR2 is FNYEAQ (reference sequence). The CDR3 has 15 amino acids. CDR3: CASSSYSGGAHEQFF. For the CDR3, the DNA is TGTGCCAGCAGCTCCTATAGCGGGGGGGCGCATGAGCAGTTCTTC.

The chain couples TRBV12-3 or TRBV12-4 to TRBJ2-3; D gene uncertain. Trimming took off 1 base at V and 7 bases at J, with 12 bases between the two ends. This CDR3 region has 14 residues. The chain's CDR3 is CASSLDLDQHTQYF. CDR3 coding DNA: TGTGCCAGCAGTTTAGATCTGGACCAACATACGCAGTATTTT.

This chain joins TRBV13 and TRBJ1-2; D unclear. CDR1 is PRHDT, CDR2 FYEKMQ, per germline (reference sequence). Trimming left V 0 bases short and J 5 bases short, with 16 bases between. The CDR3 is 16 amino acids. CDR3 nucleotide sequence: TGTGCCAGCAGCTTAGGCGATTTAGACCTCACGTATGGCTACACCTTC. Residues: CASSLGDLDLTYGYTF.

The chain is built from TRBV7-2 and TRBJ2-5; 13 bases are a match to TRBD2. Germline V gene lookup returns CDR1 SGHTA and CDR2 FQGNSA. V was clipped by 5 bases and J by 11 bases; unmatched bases: 17. This CDR3 has 17 residues. The CDR3 region is CASSMTGTSGAIQEQYF. The CDR3 DNA follows: TGTGCCAGCAGCATGACCGGGACTAGCGGGGCCATACAGGAACAGTACTTC.

This clonotype occurred a few times. The chain is built from TRBV7-9 and TRBJ2-7; D unresolved. The germline gives CDR1 SEHNR, CDR2 FQNEAQ (reference sequence). The CDR3 loop spans 12 amino acids. V was clipped by 5 bases and J by 7 bases, with 12 bases between them. In DNA form, the CDR3 reads TGTGCCAGCAGCCCAGTCCGGGTTGAGCAGTACTTC. Translated: CASSPVRVEQYF.

In this sample, this clonotype turned up a few times. The chain carries TRBV20-1 and TRBJ1-4, with D possibly being TRBD1 (5 bases). Germline lookup yields CDR1 DFQATT and CDR2 SNEGSKA (reference sequence). This CDR3 is built from 15 residues. Trimming cost V 4 bases and J 3 bases, with 15 bases left between them. The CDR3 reads CSATSISGANEKLFF. The CDR3 DNA reads as TGCAGTGCTACTAGCATTTCGGGGGCTAATGAAAAACTGTTTTTT.

The chain has TRBV13 and TRBJ2-7; 8 bases fit TRBD1. V was pared by 2 bases and J by 2 bases, with 2 bases of the junction left unmatched. The CDR3 length is 14 residues. Germline V lookup: CDR1 PRHDT, CDR2 FYEKMQ (reference sequence). Here the CDR3 reads CASSLKDRAYEQYF. As DNA, the CDR3 is TGTGCCAGCAGCTTAAAGGACAGGGCCTACGAGCAGTACTTC.

This clonotype was observed a few times. The CDR3 DNA sequence: TGTGCCACCAGCAGGACCCCCCGGGACTATGGCTACACCTTC. Its translation is CATSRTPRDYGYTF. V is TRBV15 and J is TRBJ1-2; D not resolved. V shed 3 bases and J shed 3 bases, with 11 bases lying between them. The germline gives CDR1 LNHNV, CDR2 YYDKDF (reference sequence). The CDR3 runs to 14 residues.

This clonotype was counted only a few times. The rearrangement joins TRBV28 to TRBJ1-2; a weak D match, TRBD1 (6 bases). Trimming stripped 8 bases from V and 7 bases from J, with 11 bases between. The germline CDR1 and CDR2 sequences are MDHEN and SYDVKM. The CDR3 totals 11 residues. The CDR3 is CASEGGSGYTF. The CDR3 bases are TGTGCCAGCGAGGGGGGCAGTGGCTACACCTTC.

The V and J genes are TRBV27 and TRBJ2-3; D unresolved. Per the germline V gene, CDR1 is MNHEY and CDR2 is SMNVEV (reference sequence). Trimming left V 3 bases short and J 7 bases short, with 11 bases between. The CDR3 is 13 residues long. The CDR3 loop reads CASSFISSNTQYF. CDR3 sequence (DNA): TGTGCCAGCAGTTTCATCAGCTCAAATACGCAGTATTTT.

This clonotype has ten or more counts. This chain joins TRBV2 and TRBJ1-5; D gene unclear. This CDR3 has 14 amino acids. CDR1 is SNHLY, CDR2 FYNNEI, per germline. Between the trimmed V and J ends, which lost 3 bases and 0 bases, there was a span of 6 bases. CDR3 DNA: TGTGCCAGCAGTGACAGCCATAGCAATCAGCCCCAGCATTTT. As protein: CASSDSHSNQPQHF.

The gene calls are TRBV27 and TRBJ1-1; perhaps TRBD1 as D (6 bases). The CDR3 has 14 amino acids. The germline V gene has CDR1 MNHEY and CDR2 SMNVEV (reference sequence). The V gene lost 7 bases and the J gene lost 1 base, with 13 bases spanning the gap. CDR3 DNA sequence: TGTGCCAGCAAAACAGGGCTTTCGAACACTGAAGCTTTCTTT. This codes for CASKTGLSNTEAFF.

This clonotype was counted many times. The J gene is TRBJ2-1, the V gene TRBV20-1; 7 bases fit TRBD2. The CDR3 is made up of 16 amino acids. Germline loops: CDR1 DFQATT, CDR2 SNEGSKA (reference sequence). V was pared by 0 bases and J by 2 bases, with 7 bases of the junction left unmatched. The CDR3 DNA sequence: TGCAGTGCTAGAGATGATCGGGAGGCCCCCTACAATGAGCAGTTCTTC. Amino acids: CSARDDREAPYNEQFF.

This chain joins TRBV20-1 and TRBJ2-7; perhaps TRBD2 as D (6 bases). The length of the CDR3 is 14 residues. Between the trimmed V and J ends, which lost 5 bases and 0 bases, there was a span of 14 bases. From germline, CDR1 is DFQATT and CDR2 SNEGSKA (reference sequence). The CDR3 reads CSAEPGLRSYEQYF. Here the CDR3 DNA reads TGCAGTGCTGAGCCGGGACTCCGCTCCTACGAGCAGTACTTC.

The chain combines TRBV28 with TRBJ2-7, with 9 bases aligning to TRBD1. Losses at the gene ends were 6 bases for V and 1 base for J; bases not matched to a gene: 7. CDR3 length equals 15 residues. In germline, CDR1 is MDHEN, CDR2 SYDVKM. CDR3 nucleotide sequence: TGTGCCAGCAGGCTGCCCGGGACAGGGTCCTACGAGCAGTACTTC. It specifies CASRLPGTGSYEQYF.

This clonotype has a count of ten or more. This rearrangement joins TRBV3-1 to TRBJ2-1; either TRBD1 or TRBD2 may supply D (6 bases each). Looked up from germline, CDR1 is LGHDT and CDR2 is YNNKEL (reference sequence). This CDR3 spans 14 amino acids. Between the trimmed V and J ends, which lost 2 bases and 7 bases, there was a span of 12 bases. The CDR3 DNA reads TGTGCCAGCAGCCAAAGAGGAGGGGGGAATGAGCAGTTCTTC. Residues: CASSQRGGGNEQFF.

This clonotype was seen repeatedly, ten times or more. The chain is built from TRBV15 and TRBJ2-7; unclear D gene. CDR3 length: 13 amino acids. Germline V lookup: CDR1 LNHNV, CDR2 YYDKDF (reference sequence). The V end lost 0 bases, the J end lost 7 bases, and 10 bases lay between the germline ends. The CDR3 spells CATSREKGWEQYF. CDR3 sequence (DNA): TGTGCCACCAGCAGAGAAAAAGGGTGGGAGCAGTACTTC.

At least ten counts were recorded for this clonotype. The V and J genes are TRBV12-3 or TRBV12-4 and TRBJ1-2; TRBD1 matches 7 bases. The V segment lost 7 bases and the J segment 7 bases; nucleotides outside the gene matches: 9. CDR3 length equals 13 residues. In nucleotides, the CDR3 is TGTGCCAGCACCTTCGGACAGGCATTTGGCTACACCTTC. Residues: CASTFGQAFGYTF.

This clonotype was seen at least ten times. V is TRBV6-2 or TRBV6-3 and J is TRBJ2-3; 12 bases are shared with TRBD2. CDR3 size: 17 residues. Germline lookup yields CDR1 MNHEY and CDR2 SVGEGT. Trimming removed 2 bases from V and 4 bases from J; junction bases left unmatched: 7. The CDR3 reads CASSYKTSGRSADTQYF. The CDR3 region has the DNA TGTGCCAGCAGTTACAAGACTAGCGGGAGATCAGCAGATACGCAGTATTTT.

Ten or more counts support this clonotype. This chain joins TRBV7-9 and TRBJ2-7; perhaps TRBD2 as D (6 bases). This CDR3 has 14 residues. V gave up 1 base and J gave up 7 bases, with 14 bases separating them. Per the germline V gene, CDR1 is SEHNR and CDR2 is FQNEAQ (reference sequence). The CDR3 sequence: CASSLGVGAGEQYF. Here the CDR3 DNA reads TGTGCCAGCAGCTTAGGAGTCGGGGCGGGAGAGCAGTACTTC.

This chain joins TRBV4-3 and TRBJ2-7; D ambiguous. The CDR3 runs to 14 residues. Trimming pared 1 base from V and 1 base from J, leaving 8 bases between. Germline V lookup: CDR1 LGHNA, CDR2 YSLEER. CDR3 DNA sequence: TGCGCCAGCAGCCAAGTAAAAGGGTCCTACGAGCAGTACTTC. Residues: CASSQVKGSYEQYF.

Remarks on this clonotype: A much larger clone is a single base away; this may be a read error. This chain connects TRBV19 to TRBJ2-1; D may be TRBD2 (6 bases). CDR1 is LNHDA, CDR2 SQIVND, per germline (reference sequence). The CDR3 has 14 residues. Trimming shortened V by 5 bases and J by 5 bases, and 13 bases separated the two germline ends. CDR3 residues: CASSFYGSNNEQFF. The CDR3, as DNA: TGTGCCAGTAGTTTTTACGGGAGTAACAATGAGCAGTTCTTC.

To note about this clonotype: An end of the junction differs from the germline gene, which may be a read error. The chain employs TRBV3-1 and TRBJ2-7; no firm D call. Germline CDR1 is LGHDT and CDR2 is YNNKEL (reference sequence). The CDR3 has 13 amino acids. The CDR3 DNA sequence: TGTGCCAGCGAGCCAAGGAACCAAGAGACCCAGGACTTC. Residues: CASEPRNQETQDF.

This clonotype was counted many times. V usage is TRBV6-4 and J usage is TRBJ2-7; weak D call: TRBD2 (6 bases). V lost 6 bases and J lost 3, with 12 bases in between. The germline V gene encodes CDR1 MRHNA and CDR2 SNTAGT. The CDR3 covers 13 residues. The CDR3 coding sequence is TGTGCCAGCAGGGCGGCGGGAAGCTACGAGCAGTACTTC. Translation: CASRAAGSYEQYF.

This clonotype was seen a handful of times. This chain links TRBV10-3 with TRBJ1-1, with TRBD1 identical over 8 bases. CDR1 and CDR2 from the germline V gene are ENHRY and SYGVKD. V was pared by 2 bases and J by 3 bases, with 5 bases of the junction left unmatched. CDR3 size: 15 residues. CDR3 nucleotide sequence: TGTGCCATCAGTGAGCCTGGACAGGGTGACACTGAAGCTTTCTTT. Protein: CAISEPGQGDTEAFF.